This paragraph reports one TCR beta chain. Antigen: not known. Sequenced by immunoSEQ multiplex PCR; TCRdb stores in-frame clones only, minus some. The sample includes about 69,000 clones, 85% to 95% of them seen just once. The sample originates from a study of cytomegalovirus exposure and HLA in healthy donors. Study findings and constraints: The study put around 180 TCR beta chains on its list as cytomegalovirus-associated.

The ends lost 4 bases at V and 5 bases at J; junction bases unmatched: 4. CDR3 size: 14 residues. The germline V gene encodes CDR1 MDHEN and CDR2 SYDVKM. Specimen: PBMCs. The chain has TRBV28 and TRBJ2-2; 7 bases fit TRBD1. This clonotype was sampled from a woman in her late teens or twenties in good health and CMV-seronegative. The CDR3 DNA reads TGTGCCAGCAGTTCGGCACAGGGGACCGGGGAGCTGTTTTTT. Its protein is CASSSAQGTGELFF. Full variable domain (outside the CDR3, taken from reference TRBV28 and TRBJ2-2): DVKVTQSSRYLVKRTGEKVFLECVQDMDHENMFWYRQDPGLGLRLIYFSYDVKMKEKGDIPEGYSVSREKKERFSLILESASTNQTSMYLCASSSAQGTGELFFGEGSRLTVL.